These T cell receptor beta chains were read from a single sample in a study of metastatic and nonmetastatic thyroid tumors. TCRdb called clones again from the PCR reads with MiXCR. This table holds 45,000 to 60,000 clones, approximately 15% found once. Input material: blood. The receptor set was obtained from a female donor with papillary thyroid cancer or a benign thyroid nodule (not recorded which). Some clones in this sample may be carry-over from other donors' samples. Both conserved end residues are part of each CDR3. The D gene is left open where the match is weak. Rows give clone size only sometimes, using once, few, many, or a class for an expanded clone.

>TRBD1|TRBJ1-5|TRBV12-3/TRBV12-4|many
TGTGCCAGCAGTTTTTGGGGACAGCTGCCTCAGCCCCAGCATTTT
CASSFWGQLPQPQHF
>TRBD2|TRBJ2-1|TRBV5-1|many
TGCGCCAGCAGCTTGGTACCCGGGACTAGTTATGAGCAGTTCTTC
CASSLVPGTSYEQFF
>TRBD1|TRBJ1-5|TRBV19|many
TGTGCCAGTAGCACAGGGGGGCGTCAGCCCCAGCATTTT
CASSTGGRQPQHF
>TRBD1|TRBJ1-3|TRBV20-1|many
TGCAGTGCTAACCCGACAGGGTTTAACTCTGGAAACACCATATATTTT
CSANPTGFNSGNTIYF
>.|TRBJ1-1|TRBV6-6|many
TGTGCCAGCAGTTACGGGATGAAGACCGAAGCTTTCTTT
CASSYGMKTEAFF
>TRBD2|TRBJ2-5|TRBV6-1|.
TGTGCCAGCAGGCCGGGGGGAAACGGAATTCAAGAGAACCAGTACTTC
CASRPGGNGIQENQYF
>.|TRBJ1-4|TRBV12-3/TRBV12-4|many
TGTGCCAGCAGCCTAGGACGTCGGGACACCCTGAATGAAAAACTGTTTTTT
CASSLGRRDTLNEKLFF
>.|TRBJ2-7|TRBV28|few
TGTGCCAGCAGTTCGAGGGGACGTATGAAGTCCGATCAGTACTTC
CASSSRGRMKSDQYF
>TRBD2|TRBJ2-7|TRBV6-2/TRBV6-3|.
TGTGCCAGCAGTCGACTAGCTCCCCTCGGGTACGAGCAGTACTTC
CASSRLAPLGYEQYF
>TRBD1|TRBJ1-1|TRBV11-3|many
TGTGCCAGCAGCCTGTCAAGACAGGGGGCAAGTTTCTTT
CASSLSRQGASFF
>.|TRBJ2-7|TRBV20-1|.
TGTAGTGCACTCACAGGGGAAGGAGCGGGATCCTACGAGCAGTACTTC
CSALTGEGAGSYEQYF